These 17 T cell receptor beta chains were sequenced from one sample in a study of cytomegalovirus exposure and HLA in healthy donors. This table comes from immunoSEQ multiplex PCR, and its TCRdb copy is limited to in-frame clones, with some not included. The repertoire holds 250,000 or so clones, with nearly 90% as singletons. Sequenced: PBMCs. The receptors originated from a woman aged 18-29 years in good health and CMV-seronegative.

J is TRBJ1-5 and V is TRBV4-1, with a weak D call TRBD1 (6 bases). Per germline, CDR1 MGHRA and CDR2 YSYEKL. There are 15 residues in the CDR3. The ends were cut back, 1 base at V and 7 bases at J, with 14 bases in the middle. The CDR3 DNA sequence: TGCGCCAGCAGCCAAGTTGGGGGGGCTTGGCAGCCCCAGCATTTT. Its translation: CASSQVGGAWQPQHF.

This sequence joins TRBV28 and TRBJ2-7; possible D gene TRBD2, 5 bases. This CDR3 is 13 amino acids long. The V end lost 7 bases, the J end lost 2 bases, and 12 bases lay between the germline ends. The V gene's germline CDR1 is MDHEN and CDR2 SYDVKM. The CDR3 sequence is CASNDVGAYEQYF. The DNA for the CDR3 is TGTGCCAGCAATGACGTGGGAGCCTACGAGCAGTACTTC.

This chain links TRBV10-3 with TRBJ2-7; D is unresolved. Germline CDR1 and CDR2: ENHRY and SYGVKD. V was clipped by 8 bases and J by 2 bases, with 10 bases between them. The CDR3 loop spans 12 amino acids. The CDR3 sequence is CAIGQFTYEQYV. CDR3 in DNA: TGTGCCATCGGGCAATTTACCTACGAGCAGTACGTC.

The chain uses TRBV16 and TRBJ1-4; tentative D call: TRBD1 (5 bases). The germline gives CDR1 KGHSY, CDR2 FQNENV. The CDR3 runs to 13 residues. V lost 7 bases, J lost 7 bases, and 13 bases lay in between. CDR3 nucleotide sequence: TGTGCCAGCAAAGAGACAGAGCCTGAAAAACTGTTTTTT. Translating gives CASKETEPEKLFF.

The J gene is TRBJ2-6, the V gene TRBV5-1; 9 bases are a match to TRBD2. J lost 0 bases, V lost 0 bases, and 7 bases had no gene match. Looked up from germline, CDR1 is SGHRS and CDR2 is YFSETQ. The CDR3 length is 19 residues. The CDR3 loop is CASSLVGAGGLSGANVLTF. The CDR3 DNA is TGCGCCAGCAGCTTGGTTGGAGCGGGGGGCCTCTCTGGGGCCAACGTCCTGACTTTC.

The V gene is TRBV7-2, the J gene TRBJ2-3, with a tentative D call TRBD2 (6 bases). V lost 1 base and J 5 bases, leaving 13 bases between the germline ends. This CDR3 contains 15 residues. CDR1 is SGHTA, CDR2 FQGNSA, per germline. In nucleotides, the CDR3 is TGTGCCAGCAGCTTAGTTTTCCGGCGGGGAGATACGCAGTATTTT. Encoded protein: CASSLVFRRGDTQYF.

The CDR3 protein is CASSLDSYSGNTIYF. The DNA for the CDR3 is TGTGCCAGCAGCTTGGACAGCTACTCTGGAAACACCATATATTTT. The chain employs TRBV5-4 and TRBJ1-3; D is unresolved. V was shortened by 0 bases and J by 0 bases, with 7 bases between the two germline ends. Germline V gene data show CDR1 as SGHNT and CDR2 as YYREEE (reference sequence). This CDR3 contains 15 residues. The variable domain in full, completed from reference TRBV5-4 and TRBJ1-3, reads ETGVTQSPTHLIKTRGQQVTLRCSSQSGHNTVSWYQQALGQGPQFIFQYYREEENGRGNFPPRFSGLQFPNYSSELNVNALELDDSALYLCASSLDSYSGNTIYFGEGSWLTVV.

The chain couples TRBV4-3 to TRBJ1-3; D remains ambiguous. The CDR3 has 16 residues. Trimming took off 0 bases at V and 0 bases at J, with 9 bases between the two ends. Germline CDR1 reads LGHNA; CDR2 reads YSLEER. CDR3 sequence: CASSQDPHYSGNTIYF. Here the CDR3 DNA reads TGCGCCAGCAGCCAAGATCCGCACTACTCTGGAAACACCATATATTTT.

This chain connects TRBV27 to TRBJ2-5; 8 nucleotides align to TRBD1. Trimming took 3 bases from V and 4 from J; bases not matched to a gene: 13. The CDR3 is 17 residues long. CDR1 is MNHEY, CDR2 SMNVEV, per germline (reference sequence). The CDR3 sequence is CASSFVGRQGALETQYF. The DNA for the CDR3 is TGTGCCAGCAGTTTCGTGGGGCGCCAGGGGGCGTTAGAGACCCAGTACTTC.

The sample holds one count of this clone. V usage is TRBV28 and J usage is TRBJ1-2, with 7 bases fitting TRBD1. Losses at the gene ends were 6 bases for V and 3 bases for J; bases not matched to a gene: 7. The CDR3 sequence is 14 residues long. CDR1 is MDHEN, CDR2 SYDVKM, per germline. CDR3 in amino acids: CASSDGQDHYGYTF. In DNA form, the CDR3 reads TGTGCCAGCAGCGACGGACAGGACCACTATGGCTACACCTTC.

CDR3 in DNA: TGTGCCAGCAGTAAACTGACAGGGTGGAAGGGGGAGCTGTTTTTT. It yields the protein CASSKLTGWKGELFF. The chain combines TRBV27 with TRBJ2-2; 7 nucleotides align to TRBD1. This CDR3 contains 15 residues. Germline lookup yields CDR1 MNHEY and CDR2 SMNVEV (reference sequence). Trimming at V came to 5 bases and at J to 8 bases, leaving 11 bases not matched to a gene.

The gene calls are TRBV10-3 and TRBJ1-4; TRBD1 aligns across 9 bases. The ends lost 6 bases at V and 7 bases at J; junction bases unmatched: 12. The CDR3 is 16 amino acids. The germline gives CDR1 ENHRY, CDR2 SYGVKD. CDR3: CAISRGRQGEGEKLFF. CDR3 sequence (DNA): TGTGCCATCAGCCGGGGTAGACAGGGGGAGGGTGAAAAACTGTTTTTT.

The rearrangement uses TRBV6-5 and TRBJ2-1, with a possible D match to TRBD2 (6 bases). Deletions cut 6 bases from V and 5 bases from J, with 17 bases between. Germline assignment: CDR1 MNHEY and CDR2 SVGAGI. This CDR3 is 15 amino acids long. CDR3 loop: CASSPIGRTDNEQFF. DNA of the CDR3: TGTGCCAGCAGCCCTATAGGGAGGACGGACAATGAGCAGTTCTTC.

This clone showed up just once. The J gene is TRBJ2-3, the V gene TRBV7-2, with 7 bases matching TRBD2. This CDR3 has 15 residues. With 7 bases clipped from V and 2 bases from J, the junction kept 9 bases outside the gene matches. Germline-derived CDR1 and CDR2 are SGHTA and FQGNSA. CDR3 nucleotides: TGTGCCAGCACCCTTGGGGGGGAAACCACAGATACGCAGTATTTT. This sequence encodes CASTLGGETTDTQYF. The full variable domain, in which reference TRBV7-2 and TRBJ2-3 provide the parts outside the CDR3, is GAGVSQSPSNKVTEKGKDVELRCDPISGHTALYWYRQSLGQGLEFLIYFQGNSAPDKSGLPSDRFSAERTGGSVSTLTIQRTQQEDSAVYLCASTLGGETTDTQYFGPGTRLTVL.

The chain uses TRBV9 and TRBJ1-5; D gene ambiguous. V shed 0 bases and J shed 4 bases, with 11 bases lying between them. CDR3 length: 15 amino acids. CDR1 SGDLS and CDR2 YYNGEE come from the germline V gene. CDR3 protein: CASSVGEGWNQPQHF. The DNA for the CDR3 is TGTGCCAGCAGCGTAGGGGAGGGTTGGAATCAGCCCCAGCATTTT.

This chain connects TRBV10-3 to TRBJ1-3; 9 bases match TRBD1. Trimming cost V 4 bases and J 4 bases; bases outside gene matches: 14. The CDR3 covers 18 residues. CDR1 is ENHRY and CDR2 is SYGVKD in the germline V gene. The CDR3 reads CAISVNGQGRPTGNTIYF. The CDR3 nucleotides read TGTGCCATCAGTGTTAACGGACAGGGGAGGCCGACCGGAAACACCATATATTTT.

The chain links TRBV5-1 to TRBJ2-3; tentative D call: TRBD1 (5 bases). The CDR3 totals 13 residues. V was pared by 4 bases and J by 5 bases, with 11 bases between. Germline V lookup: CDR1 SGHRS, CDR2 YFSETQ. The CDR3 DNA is TGCGCCAGCAGCGCTGGTGGACAAGATACGCAGTATTTT. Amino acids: CASSAGGQDTQYF.